A single sample gave rise to the 29 T cell receptor beta chains below, sequenced in a study of cytomegalovirus exposure and HLA in healthy donors. Vbeta (60) and Jbeta (13) primers were used in the PCR. The repertoire was sequenced with immunoSEQ multiplex PCR; TCRdb's copy has only in-frame clones and lacks some. The table includes roughly 180,000 clones, roughly 80% detected once. Sequenced input: PBMCs. These receptor sequences come from a female donor in good health and CMV-seronegative.

V and J are TRBV19 and TRBJ1-5, with 9 nucleotides matching TRBD1. Per germline, CDR1 LNHDA and CDR2 SQIVND (reference sequence). V was pared by 7 bases and J by 1 base, with 8 bases of the junction left unmatched. The CDR3 spans 16 residues. CDR3 nucleotide sequence: TGTGCCAGTACCCGGGACAGGGCAGGGAGCAATCAGCCCCAGCATTTT. Amino acid sequence: CASTRDRAGSNQPQHF.

This clone showed up just a few times. J is TRBJ1-3 and V is TRBV15; D not certain. The CDR3 has 15 amino acids. Germline values: CDR1 LNHNV, CDR2 YYDKDF (reference sequence). V lost 0 bases to trimming and J lost 0 bases, with 6 bases between them. The CDR3 DNA follows: TGTGCCACCAGCAGAGAAGTCTACTCTGGAAACACCATATATTTT. Its protein product is CATSREVYSGNTIYF.

The V call is TRBV5-1, the J call TRBJ2-5; D gene uncertain. Germline CDR1 reads SGHRS; CDR2 reads YFSETQ. There are 13 residues in the CDR3. Trimming took 7 bases from V and 1 from J, leaving 11 bases between them. The CDR3 sequence is CASAFRFQETQYF. CDR3 sequence (DNA): TGCGCCAGCGCTTTCAGGTTCCAAGAGACCCAGTACTTC. Full variable domain (missing parts from reference TRBV5-1 and TRBJ2-5): KAGVTQTPRYLIKTRGQQVTLSCSPISGHRSVSWYQQTPGQGLQFLFEYFSETQRNKGNFPGRFSGRQFSNSRSEMNVSTLELGDSALYLCASAFRFQETQYFGPGTRLLVL.

The chain joins TRBV27 to TRBJ1-1; D is unclear. Trimming left V 5 bases short and J 1 base short, with 8 bases between. Germline CDR1 MNHEY, CDR2 SMNVEV (reference sequence). The CDR3 is 13 amino acids. Written as DNA, the CDR3 is TGTGCCAGCAGTCAACTGCAGAACACTGAAGCTTTCTTT. Residues: CASSQLQNTEAFF.

Note on this clone: This CDR3 is also generated by other DNA sequences in the sample. The chain uses TRBV5-1 and TRBJ2-6; TRBD1 aligns across 11 bases. This CDR3 region has 19 residues. CDR1 and CDR2 from the germline V gene are SGHRS and YFSETQ. The junction had 5 bases not matched to a gene; V was cut back by 0 bases and J by 0 bases. CDR3 nucleotides: TGCGCCAGCAGCTTGGTGTTCGGGACAGGGGGCTCTGGGGCCAACGTCCTGACTTTC. Protein: CASSLVFGTGGSGANVLTF.

V gene TRBV19 combines with J gene TRBJ1-5; tentative D call: TRBD1 (5 bases). Trimming took 3 bases from V and 8 from J, leaving 8 bases between them. This CDR3 is built from 12 residues. Germline V lookup: CDR1 LNHDA, CDR2 SQIVND (reference sequence). The CDR3 sequence is CASSIGGKPQHF. The CDR3 DNA reads TGTGCCAGTAGTATCGGGGGGAAGCCCCAGCATTTT. The whole variable domain, filled in from reference TRBV19 and TRBJ1-5, reads DGGITQSPKYLFRKEGQNVTLSCEQNLNHDAMYWYRQDPGQGLRLIYYSQIVNDFQKGDIAEGYSVSREKKESFPLTVTSAQKNPTAFYLCASSIGGKPQHFGDGTRLSIL.

The V gene is TRBV28, the J gene TRBJ2-7; 12 nucleotides match TRBD2. The CDR3 has 15 amino acids. V trimming: 6 bases; J trimming: 5 bases; junction bases outside the gene matches: 8. From germline, CDR1 is MDHEN and CDR2 SYDVKM. The CDR3, as DNA: TGTGCCAGCAGCAGACTAGCGGGAGTCCGACACGAGCAGTACTTC. This translates into CASSRLAGVRHEQYF.

In this sample, this clone turned up once. This chain uses TRBV11-2 with TRBJ2-7; 9 bases agree with TRBD1. The germline V gene encodes CDR1 SGHAT and CDR2 FQNNGV. The junction had 9 bases not matched to a gene; V was cut back by 4 bases and J by 2 bases. The CDR3 extends over 16 amino acids. CDR3 amino acids: CASSSLRDRVTYEQYF. The DNA for the CDR3 is TGTGCCAGCAGCTCTCTCCGGGACAGGGTTACCTACGAGCAGTACTTC.

This clone was picked up one time. V and J are TRBV2 and TRBJ1-5; D call uncertain. The CDR3 length is 14 residues. Germline V gene sequence: CDR1 SNHLY, CDR2 FYNNEI. Trimming shortened V by 8 bases and J by 7 bases, and 18 bases separated the two germline ends. The CDR3 loop reads CASGGMREGQPQHF. The CDR3 DNA reads as TGTGCCAGCGGTGGAATGAGGGAGGGACAGCCCCAGCATTTT.

As regards this clone: In the same sample, other DNA sequences code for this CDR3. The chain has TRBV30 and TRBJ1-6; 7 bases are shared with TRBD1. Germline CDR1 and CDR2: GTSNPN and SVGIG (reference sequence). The V segment lost 2 bases and the J segment 7 bases; nucleotides outside the gene matches: 5. The CDR3 consists of 14 residues. CDR3 in DNA: TGTGCCTGGAGTAGGGGGCAGGGGAATTCACCCCTCCACTTT. This translates into CAWSRGQGNSPLHF. The whole variable domain, filled in from reference TRBV30 and TRBJ1-6, reads SQTIHQWPATLVQPVGSPLSLECTVEGTSNPNLYWYRQAAGRGLQLLFYSVGIGQISSEVPQNLSASRPQDRQFILSSKKLLLSDSGFYLCAWSRGQGNSPLHFGNGTRLTVT.

The table lists this clone with a few counts. The chain carries TRBV5-6 and TRBJ2-7; 8 positions agree with TRBD2. The CDR3 sequence is 14 residues long. In germline, CDR1 is SGHDT, CDR2 YYEEEE. The V segment lost 4 bases and the J segment 2 bases; nucleotides outside the gene matches: 5. The CDR3 region is CASSQPGLAYEQYF. The CDR3 bases are TGTGCCAGCAGCCAGCCGGGACTAGCCTACGAGCAGTACTTC.

The gene calls are TRBV5-5 and TRBJ1-6, with D possibly matching TRBD1 (5 bases). CDR3 size: 15 residues. Per germline, CDR1 SGHKS and CDR2 YYEKEE (reference sequence). Trimming stripped 0 bases from V and 8 bases from J, with 12 bases between. CDR3 in amino acids: CASSLVGGFDSPLHF. The CDR3 DNA sequence: TGTGCCAGCAGCTTGGTCGGGGGGTTCGATTCACCCCTCCACTTT. The complete variable domain, with remaining parts taken from reference TRBV5-5 and TRBJ1-6, reads DAGVTQSPTHLIKTRGQQVTLRCSPISGHKSVSWYQQVLGQGPQFIFQYYEKEERGRGNFPDRFSARQFPNYSSELNVNALLLGDSALYLCASSLVGGFDSPLHFGNGTRLTVT.

This chain links TRBV28 with TRBJ1-5; TRBD1 agrees at 10 bases. Germline-derived CDR1 and CDR2 are MDHEN and SYDVKM. J was trimmed by 13 bases and V by 6 bases; bases with no gene match: 3. This CDR3 spans 11 amino acids. The CDR3 DNA reads TGTGCCAGCAGCCGGGACAGGGGTCAGCATTTT. It is translated as CASSRDRGQHF.

As for this clone: Distinct nucleotide sequences in the sample also encode this CDR3. The chain uses TRBV2 and TRBJ1-6; D possibly corresponds to TRBD1 (6 bases). Germline V gene lookup returns CDR1 SNHLY and CDR2 FYNNEI. Trimming cost V 6 bases and J 4 bases, with 16 bases left between them. CDR3 length: 16 amino acids. The CDR3 nucleotides read TGTGCCAGCAGCGAAAATCGGGACAAGTATAATTCACCCCTCCACTTT. Protein product: CASSENRDKYNSPLHF.

V and J are TRBV11-1 and TRBJ2-7; 9 bases match TRBD1. Germline V lookup: CDR1 SGHAT, CDR2 FQDESV (reference sequence). This CDR3 contains 16 residues. Trimming removed 2 bases from V and 4 bases from J; junction bases left unmatched: 9. The CDR3 region has the DNA TGTGCCAGCAGCTTACAGTCCGGGACAGGGAAATACGAGCAGTACTTC. Translation: CASSLQSGTGKYEQYF.

This chain uses TRBV4-1 with TRBJ1-4; maybe TRBD1 (5 bases). The V gene's germline CDR1 is MGHRA and CDR2 YSYEKL. The CDR3 spans 18 residues. Deletions cut 1 base from V and 4 bases from J, with 19 bases between. The DNA for the CDR3 is TGCGCCAGCAGCCAAGGCCCTGGGGGGTACAGATATAATGAAAAACTGTTTTTT. As protein: CASSQGPGGYRYNEKLFF.

This clone was observed once. The rearrangement joins TRBV30 to TRBJ1-3, with D perhaps TRBD1 (6 bases). The CDR3 spans 15 residues. Looked up from germline, CDR1 is GTSNPN and CDR2 is SVGIG (reference sequence). Trimming removed 1 base at V and 1 base at J, with 11 bases between. The CDR3 region has the DNA TGTGCCTGGAGTGCACCAACAGGGTCTGGAAACACCATATATTTT. As protein: CAWSAPTGSGNTIYF.

The rearrangement uses TRBV4-1 and TRBJ1-3, with D possibly being TRBD1 (5 bases). Germline lookup yields CDR1 MGHRA and CDR2 YSYEKL. The CDR3 length is 11 residues. Trimming removed 1 base at V and 16 bases at J, with 11 bases between. Here the CDR3 reads CASSQGLGRYF. Written as DNA, the CDR3 is TGCGCCAGCAGCCAAGGATTGGGGCGCTATTTT.

The CDR3 DNA reads as TGTGCCAGCAGCCAAGATCTGACAGGGGGCGGGAACACTGAAGCTTTCTTT. This encodes CASSQDLTGGGNTEAFF. This rearrangement joins TRBV4-2 to TRBJ1-1, with 10 bases matching TRBD1. This CDR3 spans 17 amino acids. V gave up 0 bases and J gave up 1 base; unmatched junction bases: 5. Germline lookup yields CDR1 LGHNA and CDR2 YNFKEQ.

The V call is TRBV29-1, the J call TRBJ1-1; TRBD1 matches 7 bases. CDR3 size: 14 residues. Germline values: CDR1 SQVTM, CDR2 ANQGSEA. Trimming removed 4 bases from V and 4 bases from J; junction bases left unmatched: 9. Written as DNA, the CDR3 is TGCAGCGTTGCCCGGGACAGCGGGTTCACTGAAGCTTTCTTT. This translates into CSVARDSGFTEAFF.

The chain combines TRBV7-3 with TRBJ1-1; D perhaps matches TRBD1 (5 bases). The CDR3 has 14 residues. Germline CDR1 is SGHTA and CDR2 is FQGTGA. V dropped 6 bases and J dropped 3 bases, with 14 bases sitting between them. The DNA of the CDR3 is TGTGCCAGCAGTTTCGGGTGGGGGGACACTGAAGCTTTCTTT. Amino acid sequence: CASSFGWGDTEAFF. The full variable domain, its missing parts supplied by reference TRBV7-3 and TRBJ1-1, is GAGVSQTPSNKVTEKGKYVELRCDPISGHTALYWYRQSLGQGPEFLIYFQGTGAADDSGLPNDRFFAVRPEGSVSTLKIQRTERGDSAVYLCASSFGWGDTEAFFGQGTRLTVV.

The chain links TRBV29-1 to TRBJ2-3; D gene uncertain. The ends were cut back, 7 bases at V and 1 base at J, with 12 bases in the middle. Germline loops: CDR1 SQVTM, CDR2 ANQGSEA. This CDR3 contains 13 residues. The CDR3 DNA is TGCAGCGCCCTCGGTCTCCGCACAGATACGCAGTATTTT. Its translation: CSALGLRTDTQYF.

This sequence joins TRBV6-1 and TRBJ1-1; TRBD1 is a possible D gene (5 bases). There are 13 residues in the CDR3. The germline gives CDR1 MNHNS, CDR2 SASEGT. V was trimmed by 4 bases and J by 6 bases, leaving 12 bases between them. CDR3 sequence reads: CASSVGATAEAFF. Written as DNA, the CDR3 is TGTGCCAGCAGTGTAGGGGCGACGGCTGAAGCTTTCTTT.

V gene TRBV7-6 combines with J gene TRBJ2-5, with D possibly TRBD2 on 5 matching bases. The J call is in doubt because the DNA end fits TRBJ2-7 better. The CDR3 length is 15 residues. Germline lookup yields CDR1 SGHVS and CDR2 FNYEAQ. In DNA form, the CDR3 reads TGTGCCAGCAGCTTAGGGGCCGGGGAGTATTACGAGCAGTACTTC. Translating it yields CASSLGAGEYYEQYF.

The chain has TRBV7-8 and TRBJ2-7, with 11 bases aligning to TRBD1. Germline V lookup: CDR1 SGHVS, CDR2 FQNEAQ. V shed 4 bases and J 6 bases; nucleotides not matched to a gene: 8. The CDR3 spans 15 residues. Written as DNA, the CDR3 is TGTGCCAGCAGCTCCGGACAGGGGGCGATAGGCGAGCAGTACTTC. It encodes CASSSGQGAIGEQYF.

The genes are TRBV5-1 and TRBJ2-7; perhaps TRBD1 as D (6 bases). Trimming left V 0 bases short and J 3 bases short, with 13 bases between. The CDR3 covers 15 residues. CDR1 and CDR2 (germline): SGHRS, YFSETQ. CDR3 sequence (DNA): TGCGCCAGCAGCTTGGGGGACACCCTCGACTACGAGCAGTACTTC. This gives the protein CASSLGDTLDYEQYF.

The chain couples TRBV6-5 to TRBJ1-6; TRBD1 matches 8 bases. This CDR3 is built from 16 residues. Germline values: CDR1 MNHEY, CDR2 SVGAGI. V was pared by 4 bases and J by 6 bases, with 8 bases of the junction left unmatched. The CDR3 coding sequence is TGTGCCAGCAGTTGGGCCGACGGACAGGGTAATTCACCCCTCCACTTT. It codes for CASSWADGQGNSPLHF.

The rearrangement joins TRBV14 to TRBJ2-1, with 11 bases fitting TRBD2. Losses at the gene ends were 0 bases for V and 2 bases for J; bases not matched to a gene: 3. Germline values: CDR1 SGHDN, CDR2 FVKESK. The CDR3 contains 17 residues. CDR3 region: CASSQDLSGGAYNEQFF. CDR3 bases: TGTGCCAGCAGCCAAGATCTTAGCGGGGGGGCCTACAATGAGCAGTTCTTC.

The V and J genes are TRBV18 and TRBJ2-3, with D unclear. V was pared by 1 base and J by 4 bases, with 3 bases between. This CDR3 spans 12 amino acids. The V gene's germline CDR1 is KGHSH and CDR2 LQKENI. The chain's CDR3 is CASSPLSDTQYF. The CDR3 DNA reads as TGTGCCAGCTCACCACTCTCAGATACGCAGTATTTT. The variable domain in full, with the rest retrieved from reference TRBV18 and TRBJ2-3, is NAGVMQNPRHLVRRRGQEARLRCSPMKGHSHVYWYRQLPEEGLKFMVYLQKENIIDESGMPKERFSAEFPKEGPSILRIQQVVRGDSAAYFCASSPLSDTQYFGPGTRLTVL.